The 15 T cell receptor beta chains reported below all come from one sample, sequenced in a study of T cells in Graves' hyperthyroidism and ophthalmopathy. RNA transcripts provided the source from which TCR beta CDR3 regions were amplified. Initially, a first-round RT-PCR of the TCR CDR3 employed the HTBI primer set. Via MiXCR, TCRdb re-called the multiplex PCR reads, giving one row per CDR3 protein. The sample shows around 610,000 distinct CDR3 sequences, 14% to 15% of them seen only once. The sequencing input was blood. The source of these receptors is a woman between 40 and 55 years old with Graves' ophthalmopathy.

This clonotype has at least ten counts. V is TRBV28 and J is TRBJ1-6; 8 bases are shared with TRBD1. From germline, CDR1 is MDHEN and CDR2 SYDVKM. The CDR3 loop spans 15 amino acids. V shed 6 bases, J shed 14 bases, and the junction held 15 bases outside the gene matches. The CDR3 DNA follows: TGTGCCAGCAGCGAGCCGGGACAGGTTTTTATGGCCCTCCACTTT. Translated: CASSEPGQVFMALHF.

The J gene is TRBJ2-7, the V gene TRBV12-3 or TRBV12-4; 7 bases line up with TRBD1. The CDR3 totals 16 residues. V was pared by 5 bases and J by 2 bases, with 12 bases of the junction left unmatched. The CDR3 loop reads CASSHRTGAKTYEQYF. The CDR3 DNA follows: TGTGCCAGCAGTCACCGTACAGGGGCGAAAACCTACGAGCAGTACTTC.

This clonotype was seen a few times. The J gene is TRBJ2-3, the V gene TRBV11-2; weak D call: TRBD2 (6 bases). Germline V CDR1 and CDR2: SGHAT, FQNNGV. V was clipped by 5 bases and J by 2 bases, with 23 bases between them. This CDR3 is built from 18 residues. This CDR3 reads CASSITSPRDSITDTQYF. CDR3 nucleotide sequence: TGTGCCAGCAGCATCACCTCTCCCCGGGACTCCATCACAGATACGCAGTATTTT.

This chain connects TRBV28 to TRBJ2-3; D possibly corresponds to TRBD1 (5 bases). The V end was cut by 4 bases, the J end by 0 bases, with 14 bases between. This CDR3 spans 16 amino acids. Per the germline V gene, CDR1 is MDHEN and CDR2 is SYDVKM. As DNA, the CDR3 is TGTGCCAGCAGTTCCCAGGGCGAAGCGAGCACAGATACGCAGTATTTT. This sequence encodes CASSSQGEASTDTQYF.

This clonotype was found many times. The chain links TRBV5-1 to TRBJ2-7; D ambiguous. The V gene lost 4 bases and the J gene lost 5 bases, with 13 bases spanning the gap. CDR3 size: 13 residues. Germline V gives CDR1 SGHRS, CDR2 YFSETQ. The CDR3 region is CASSGHLKDEQYF. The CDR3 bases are TGCGCCAGCAGCGGGCACTTAAAGGACGAGCAGTACTTC.

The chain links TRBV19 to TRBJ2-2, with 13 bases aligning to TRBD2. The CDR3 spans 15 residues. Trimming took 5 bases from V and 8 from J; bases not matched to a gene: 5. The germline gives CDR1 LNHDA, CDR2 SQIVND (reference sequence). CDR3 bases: TGTGCCAGTAGTTGGACTAGCGGGAGCCGGGGGGAGCTGTTTTTT. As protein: CASSWTSGSRGELFF.

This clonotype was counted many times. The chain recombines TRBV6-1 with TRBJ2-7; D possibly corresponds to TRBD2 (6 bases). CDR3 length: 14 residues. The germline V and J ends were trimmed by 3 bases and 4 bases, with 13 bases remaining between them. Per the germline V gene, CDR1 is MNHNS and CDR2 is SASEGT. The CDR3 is CASSDLGTVYEQYF. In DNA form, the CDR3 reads TGTGCCAGCAGTGATTTAGGGACTGTATACGAGCAGTACTTC.

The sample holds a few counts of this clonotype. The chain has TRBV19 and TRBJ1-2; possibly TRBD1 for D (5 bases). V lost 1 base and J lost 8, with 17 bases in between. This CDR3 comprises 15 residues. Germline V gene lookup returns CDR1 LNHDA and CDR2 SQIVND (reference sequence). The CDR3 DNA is TGTGCCAGTAGTATAGTCCCCGCCGACAGTTCCGGCTACACCTTC. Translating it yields CASSIVPADSSGYTF.

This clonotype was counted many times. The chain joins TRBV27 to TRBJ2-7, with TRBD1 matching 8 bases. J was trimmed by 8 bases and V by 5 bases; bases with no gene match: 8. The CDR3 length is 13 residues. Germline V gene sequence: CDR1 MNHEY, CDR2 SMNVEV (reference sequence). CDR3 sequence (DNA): TGTGCCAGCAGTCCCGGACAGGGTGTGAAGCAGTACTTC. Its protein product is CASSPGQGVKQYF.

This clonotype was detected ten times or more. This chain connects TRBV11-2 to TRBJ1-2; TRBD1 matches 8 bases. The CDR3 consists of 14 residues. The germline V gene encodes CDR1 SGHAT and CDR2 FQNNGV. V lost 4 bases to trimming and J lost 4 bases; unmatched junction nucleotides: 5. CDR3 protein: CASSSTGVGYGYTF. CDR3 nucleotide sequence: TGTGCCAGCAGCTCGACAGGGGTTGGCTATGGCTACACCTTC.

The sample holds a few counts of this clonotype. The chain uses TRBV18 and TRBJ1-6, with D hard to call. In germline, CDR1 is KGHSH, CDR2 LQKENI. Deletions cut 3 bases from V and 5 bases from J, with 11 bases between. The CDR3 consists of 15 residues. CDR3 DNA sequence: TGTGCCAGCTCACCCCCACAGAGAAATAATTCACCCCTCCACTTT. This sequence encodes CASSPPQRNNSPLHF.

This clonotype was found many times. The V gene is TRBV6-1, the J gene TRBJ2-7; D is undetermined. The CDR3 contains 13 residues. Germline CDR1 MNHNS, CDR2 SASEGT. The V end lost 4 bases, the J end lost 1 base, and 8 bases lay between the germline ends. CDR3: CASSGDMSYEQYF. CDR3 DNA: TGTGCCAGCAGTGGCGACATGTCCTACGAGCAGTACTTC.

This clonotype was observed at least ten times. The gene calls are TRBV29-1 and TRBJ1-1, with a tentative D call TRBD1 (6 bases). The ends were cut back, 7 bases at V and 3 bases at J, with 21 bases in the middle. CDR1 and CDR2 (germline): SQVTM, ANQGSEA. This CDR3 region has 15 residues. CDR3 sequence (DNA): TGCAGCGCTGCCCCGGATGTTTCAGGGGACACTGAAGCTTTCTTT. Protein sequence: CSAAPDVSGDTEAFF.

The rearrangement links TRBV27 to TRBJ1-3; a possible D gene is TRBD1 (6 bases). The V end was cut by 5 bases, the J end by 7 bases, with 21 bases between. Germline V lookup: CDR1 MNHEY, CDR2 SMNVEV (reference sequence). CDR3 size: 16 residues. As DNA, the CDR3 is TGTGCCAGCAGTCCGGACCGGGACAACCCAACGAACACCATATATTTT. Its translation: CASSPDRDNPTNTIYF.

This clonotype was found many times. The CDR3 sequence: CASSFFGTRYTGELFF. The CDR3 nucleotides read TGTGCCAGCAGTTTTTTCGGGACACGATACACCGGGGAGCTGTTTTTT. V usage is TRBV28 and J usage is TRBJ2-2; perhaps TRBD1 as D (6 bases). The CDR3 is 16 amino acids. Germline lookup yields CDR1 MDHEN and CDR2 SYDVKM. V lost 3 bases, J lost 3 bases, and 14 bases lay in between.